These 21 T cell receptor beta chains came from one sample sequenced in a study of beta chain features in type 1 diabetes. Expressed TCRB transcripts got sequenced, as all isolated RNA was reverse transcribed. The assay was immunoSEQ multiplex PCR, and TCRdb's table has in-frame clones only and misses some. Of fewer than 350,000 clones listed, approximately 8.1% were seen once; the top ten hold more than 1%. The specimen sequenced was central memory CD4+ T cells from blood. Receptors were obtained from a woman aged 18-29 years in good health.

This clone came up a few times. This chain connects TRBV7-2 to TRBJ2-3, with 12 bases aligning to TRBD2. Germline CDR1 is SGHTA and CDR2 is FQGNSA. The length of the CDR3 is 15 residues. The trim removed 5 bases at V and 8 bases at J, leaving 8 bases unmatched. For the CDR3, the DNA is TGTGCCAGCAGCCCGACTAGCGGGAGCACCACTACGCAGTATTTT. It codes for CASSPTSGSTTTQYF.

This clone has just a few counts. The CDR3 DNA sequence: TGTGCCAGCAGTTACGGGCAGGCTAGGGGGCCCCAGCATTTT. Translation gives CASSYGQARGPQHF. The V and J genes are TRBV6-5 and TRBJ1-5; tentative D call: TRBD1 (5 bases). Germline values: CDR1 MNHEY, CDR2 SVGAGI. The CDR3 loop spans 14 amino acids. The V gene lost 2 bases and the J gene lost 9 bases, with 14 bases spanning the gap.

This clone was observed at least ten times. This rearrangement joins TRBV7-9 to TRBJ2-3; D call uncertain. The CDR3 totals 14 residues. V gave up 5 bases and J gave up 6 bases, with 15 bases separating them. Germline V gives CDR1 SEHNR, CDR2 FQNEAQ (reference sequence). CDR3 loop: CASSIEQNRDTQYF. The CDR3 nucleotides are TGTGCCAGCAGCATAGAACAAAATCGCGATACGCAGTATTTT.

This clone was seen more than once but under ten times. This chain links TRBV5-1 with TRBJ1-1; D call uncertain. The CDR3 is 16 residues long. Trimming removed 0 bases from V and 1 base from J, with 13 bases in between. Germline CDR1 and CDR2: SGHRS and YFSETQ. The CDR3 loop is CASSLDSLRGNTEAFF. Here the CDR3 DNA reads TGCGCCAGCAGCTTGGATAGTCTCCGAGGGAACACTGAAGCTTTCTTT.

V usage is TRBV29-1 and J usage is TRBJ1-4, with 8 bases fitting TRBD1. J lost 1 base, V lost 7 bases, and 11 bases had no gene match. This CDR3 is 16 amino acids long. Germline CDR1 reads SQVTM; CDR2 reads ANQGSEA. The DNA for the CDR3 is TGCAGCGCGGGACAGGACTTCCACAAAACTAATGAAAAACTGTTTTTT. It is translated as CSAGQDFHKTNEKLFF.

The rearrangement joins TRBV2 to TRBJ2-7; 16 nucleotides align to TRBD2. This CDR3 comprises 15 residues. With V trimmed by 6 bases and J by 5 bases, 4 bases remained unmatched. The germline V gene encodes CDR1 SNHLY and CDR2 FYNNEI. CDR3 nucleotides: TGTGCCAGCAGGGGACTAGCGGGAGGGTCCGACGAGCAGTACTTC. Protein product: CASRGLAGGSDEQYF.

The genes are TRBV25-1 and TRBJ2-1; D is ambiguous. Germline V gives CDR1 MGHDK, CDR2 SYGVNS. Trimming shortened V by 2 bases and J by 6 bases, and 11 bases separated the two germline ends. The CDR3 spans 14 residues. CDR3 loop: CASSEQVASNEQFF. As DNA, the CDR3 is TGTGCCAGCAGTGAACAGGTTGCTAGCAATGAGCAGTTCTTC.

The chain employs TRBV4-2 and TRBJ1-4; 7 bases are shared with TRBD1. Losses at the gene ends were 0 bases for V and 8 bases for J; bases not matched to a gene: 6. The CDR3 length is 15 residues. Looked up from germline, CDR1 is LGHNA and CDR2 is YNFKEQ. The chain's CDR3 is CASSQEGQLGEKLFF. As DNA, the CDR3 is TGTGCCAGCAGCCAAGAGGGACAGTTAGGCGAAAAACTGTTTTTT.

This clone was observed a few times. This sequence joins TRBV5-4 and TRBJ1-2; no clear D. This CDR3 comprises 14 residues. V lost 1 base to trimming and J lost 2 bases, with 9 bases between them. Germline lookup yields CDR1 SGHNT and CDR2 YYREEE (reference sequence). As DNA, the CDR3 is TGTGCCAGCAGCTTGTATGGAAGCAACTATGGCTACACCTTC. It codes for CASSLYGSNYGYTF. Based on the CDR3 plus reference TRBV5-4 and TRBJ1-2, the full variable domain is ETGVTQSPTHLIKTRGQQVTLRCSSQSGHNTVSWYQQALGQGPQFIFQYYREEENGRGNFPPRFSGLQFPNYSSELNVNALELDDSALYLCASSLYGSNYGYTFGSGTRLTVV.

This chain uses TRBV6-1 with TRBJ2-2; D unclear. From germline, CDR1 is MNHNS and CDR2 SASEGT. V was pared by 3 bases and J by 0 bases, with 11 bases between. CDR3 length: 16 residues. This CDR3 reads CASSDPNLANTGELFF. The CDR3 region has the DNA TGTGCCAGCAGTGATCCGAACCTTGCGAACACCGGGGAGCTGTTTTTT.

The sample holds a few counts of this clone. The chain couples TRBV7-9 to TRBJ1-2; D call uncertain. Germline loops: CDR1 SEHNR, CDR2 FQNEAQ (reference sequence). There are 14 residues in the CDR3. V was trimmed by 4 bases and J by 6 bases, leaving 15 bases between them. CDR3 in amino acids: CASSSGYLPDGYTF. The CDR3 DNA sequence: TGTGCCAGCAGCTCGGGATACCTCCCAGATGGCTACACCTTC.

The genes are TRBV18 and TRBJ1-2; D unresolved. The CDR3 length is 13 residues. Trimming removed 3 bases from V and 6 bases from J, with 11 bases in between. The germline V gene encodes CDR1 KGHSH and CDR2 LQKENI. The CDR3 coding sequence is TGTGCCAGCTCACCGAAGGCGTCGGATGGCTACACCTTC. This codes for CASSPKASDGYTF.

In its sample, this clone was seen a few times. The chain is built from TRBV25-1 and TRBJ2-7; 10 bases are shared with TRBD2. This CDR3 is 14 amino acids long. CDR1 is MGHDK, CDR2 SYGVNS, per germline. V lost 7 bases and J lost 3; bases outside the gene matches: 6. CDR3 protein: CASIPSGRNYEQYF. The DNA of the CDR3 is TGTGCCAGCATTCCTAGCGGGAGAAACTACGAGCAGTACTTC.

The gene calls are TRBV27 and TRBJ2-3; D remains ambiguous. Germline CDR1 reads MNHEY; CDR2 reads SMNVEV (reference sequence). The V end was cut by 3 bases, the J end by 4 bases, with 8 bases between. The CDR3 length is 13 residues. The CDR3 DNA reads TGTGCCAGCAGTTTCCCCCAGGCAGATACGCAGTATTTT. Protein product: CASSFPQADTQYF.

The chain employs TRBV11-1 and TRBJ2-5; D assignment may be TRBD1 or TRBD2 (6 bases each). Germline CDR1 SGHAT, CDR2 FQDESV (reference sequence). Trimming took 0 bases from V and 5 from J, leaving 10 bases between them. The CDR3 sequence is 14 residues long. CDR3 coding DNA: TGTGCCAGCAGCTTAGCGGGGGGCGAGGAGACCCAGTACTTC. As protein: CASSLAGGEETQYF.

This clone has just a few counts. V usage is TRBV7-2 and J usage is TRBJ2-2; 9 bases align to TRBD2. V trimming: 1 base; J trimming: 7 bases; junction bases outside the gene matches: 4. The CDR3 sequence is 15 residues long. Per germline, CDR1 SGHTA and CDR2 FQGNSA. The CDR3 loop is CASSLDSGRIGELFF. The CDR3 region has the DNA TGTGCCAGCAGCTTAGACAGCGGGAGGATCGGGGAGCTGTTTTTT.

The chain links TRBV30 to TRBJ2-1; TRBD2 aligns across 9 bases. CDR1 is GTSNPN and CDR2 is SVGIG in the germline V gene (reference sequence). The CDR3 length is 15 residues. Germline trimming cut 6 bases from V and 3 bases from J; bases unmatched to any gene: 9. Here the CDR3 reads CACGVASGIYNEQFF. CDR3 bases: TGTGCCTGTGGGGTGGCTAGCGGGATCTACAATGAGCAGTTCTTC. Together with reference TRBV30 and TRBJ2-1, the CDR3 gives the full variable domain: SQTIHQWPATLVQPVGSPLSLECTVEGTSNPNLYWYRQAAGRGLQLLFYSVGIGQISSEVPQNLSASRPQDRQFILSSKKLLLSDSGFYLCACGVASGIYNEQFFGPGTRLTVL.

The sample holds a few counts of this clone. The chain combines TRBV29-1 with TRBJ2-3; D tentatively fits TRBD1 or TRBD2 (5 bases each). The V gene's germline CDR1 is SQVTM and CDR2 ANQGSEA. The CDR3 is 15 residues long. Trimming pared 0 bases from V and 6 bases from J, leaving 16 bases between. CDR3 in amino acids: CSVEDPGRAQDTQYF. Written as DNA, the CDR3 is TGCAGCGTTGAAGATCCGGGGCGGGCCCAGGATACGCAGTATTTT.

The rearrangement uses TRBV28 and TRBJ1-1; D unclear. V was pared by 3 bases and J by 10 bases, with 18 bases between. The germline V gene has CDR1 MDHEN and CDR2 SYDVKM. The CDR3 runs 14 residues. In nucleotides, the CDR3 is TGTGCCAGCAGTTTGCCCGAAATTATTGATGGAGCTTTCTTT. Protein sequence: CASSLPEIIDGAFF.

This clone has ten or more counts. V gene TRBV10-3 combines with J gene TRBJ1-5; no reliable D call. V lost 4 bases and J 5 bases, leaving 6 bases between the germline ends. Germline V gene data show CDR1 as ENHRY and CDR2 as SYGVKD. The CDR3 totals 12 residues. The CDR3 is CAISGGDQPQHF. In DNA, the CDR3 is TGTGCCATCAGTGGAGGCGATCAGCCCCAGCATTTT.

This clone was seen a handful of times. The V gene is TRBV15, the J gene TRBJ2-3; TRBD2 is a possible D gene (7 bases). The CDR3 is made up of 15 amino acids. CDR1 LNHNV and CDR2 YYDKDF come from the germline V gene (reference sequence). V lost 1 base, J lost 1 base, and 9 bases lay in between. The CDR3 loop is CATSRVGGGTDTQYF. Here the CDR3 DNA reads TGTGCCACCAGCAGAGTAGGGGGGGGCACAGATACGCAGTATTTT.